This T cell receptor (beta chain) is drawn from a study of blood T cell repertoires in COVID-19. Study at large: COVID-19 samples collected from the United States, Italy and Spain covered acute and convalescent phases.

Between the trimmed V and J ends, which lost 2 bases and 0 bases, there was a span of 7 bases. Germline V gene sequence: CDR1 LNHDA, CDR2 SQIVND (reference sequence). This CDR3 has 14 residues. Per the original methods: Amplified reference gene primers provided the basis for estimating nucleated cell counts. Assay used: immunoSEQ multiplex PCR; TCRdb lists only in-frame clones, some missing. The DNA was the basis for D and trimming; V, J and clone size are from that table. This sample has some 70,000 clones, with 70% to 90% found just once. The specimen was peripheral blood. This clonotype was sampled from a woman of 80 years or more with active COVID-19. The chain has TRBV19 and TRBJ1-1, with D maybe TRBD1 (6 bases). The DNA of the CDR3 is TGTGCCAGTAGTATAAGGGGGATGAACACTGAAGCTTTCTTT. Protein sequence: CASSIRGMNTEAFF.